The 9 T cell receptor beta chains reported below all come from one sample, sequenced in a study of identical twins. From the 5' RACE reads, TCRdb called clonotypes with MiXCR, one entry per CDR3 protein. This table holds a few hundred thousand distinct CDR3 sequences, roughly 26% found once. The data were also submitted as part of a second study, on T cells expressing NK-cell markers.

Sequencing was carried out using CD4+ T cells sorted from blood. The source of these receptors is a woman aged 18 to 35 in good health.

This clonotype was recorded a few times. The chain has TRBV5-6 and TRBJ2-7; D gene unclear. The ends were cut back, 7 bases at V and 0 bases at J, with 14 bases in the middle. CDR1 SGHDT and CDR2 YYEEEE come from the germline V gene. The CDR3 totals 14 residues. Here the CDR3 reads CASRPRGDSYEQYF. The CDR3 DNA reads TGTGCCAGCCGACCCCGAGGAGACTCCTACGAGCAGTACTTC.

This chain uses TRBV6-5 with TRBJ2-7; 10 nucleotides match TRBD1. This CDR3 spans 16 amino acids. The germline V gene has CDR1 MNHEY and CDR2 SVGAGI. Trimming removed 0 bases from V and 2 bases from J; junction bases left unmatched: 4. The CDR3 DNA reads as TGTGCCAGCAGTTACTCCGGGACAGGGGCCCCCTACGAGCAGTACTTC. Protein product: CASSYSGTGAPYEQYF.

The chain employs TRBV6-2 or TRBV6-3 and TRBJ2-6; D assignment may be TRBD1 or TRBD2 (5 bases each). Germline V gives CDR1 MNHEY, CDR2 SVGEGT. This CDR3 has 20 amino acids. V was clipped by 6 bases and J by 0 bases, with 24 bases between them. CDR3 in DNA: TGTGCCAGCAGCCCCGGGACCTCGCCGTCCCAAAGCTCTGGGGCCAACGTCCTGACTTTC. As protein: CASSPGTSPSQSSGANVLTF.

This clonotype was counted only a few times. This sequence joins TRBV20-1 and TRBJ2-1; TRBD1 or TRBD2 may be the D gene (5 bases each). Trimming removed 5 bases from V and 4 bases from J, with 12 bases in between. The length of the CDR3 is 13 residues. Germline V gene data show CDR1 as DFQATT and CDR2 as SNEGSKA (reference sequence). In nucleotides, the CDR3 is TGCAGTGCTCAAGACAGCGGATACAATGAGCAGTTCTTC. It is translated as CSAQDSGYNEQFF.

This clonotype was found a few times. V and J are TRBV5-6 and TRBJ2-3; 9 nucleotides line up with TRBD1. V shed 0 bases, J shed 4 bases, and the junction held 3 bases outside the gene matches. This CDR3 has 15 amino acids. Germline lookup yields CDR1 SGHDT and CDR2 YYEEEE. The CDR3 nucleotides read TGTGCCAGCAGCTTGGGGGGACAGGGTCCAGATACGCAGTATTTT. Translating it yields CASSLGGQGPDTQYF.

The V call is TRBV7-8, the J call TRBJ2-5; the match to TRBD2 covers 9 bases. This CDR3 is 15 amino acids long. Germline assignment: CDR1 SGHVS and CDR2 FQNEAQ. The V and J ends lost 0 bases and 7 bases, in that order; junction bases with no gene match: 6. CDR3 sequence: CASSLAVTSGWTQYF. The CDR3 DNA reads TGTGCCAGCAGCTTAGCGGTGACTAGCGGCTGGACCCAGTACTTC.

This chain joins TRBV9 and TRBJ2-5; 15 bases fit TRBD2. Germline V CDR1 and CDR2: SGDLS, YYNGEE. The CDR3 has 17 residues. V dropped 3 bases and J dropped 5; count of bases not matched to a gene: 8. The CDR3 DNA reads as TGTGCCAGCAGCGAAGGACTAGCGGGAGGGCGAGGGGAGACCCAGTACTTC. It is translated as CASSEGLAGGRGETQYF.

This clonotype was seen only a few times. The CDR3 DNA sequence: TGCGCCAGCAGTAGACCGGGACCCCTGGGGACTAGCGGGTACGAGCAGTACTTC. Its protein is CASSRPGPLGTSGYEQYF. J is TRBJ2-7 and V is TRBV5-1; 12 bases map to TRBD2. This CDR3 has 18 residues. CDR1 and CDR2 from the germline V gene are SGHRS and YFSETQ. J lost 4 bases, V lost 5 bases, and 16 bases had no gene match.

The chain links TRBV24-1 to TRBJ2-1; possible D gene TRBD1, 6 bases. This CDR3 is 15 amino acids long. Germline V CDR1 and CDR2: KGHDR, SFDVKD. Trimming pared 5 bases from V and 4 bases from J, leaving 14 bases between. CDR3 DNA: TGTGCCACCAGTGGTGCAGGGGTTGGTTACAATGAGCAGTTCTTC. It specifies CATSGAGVGYNEQFF.